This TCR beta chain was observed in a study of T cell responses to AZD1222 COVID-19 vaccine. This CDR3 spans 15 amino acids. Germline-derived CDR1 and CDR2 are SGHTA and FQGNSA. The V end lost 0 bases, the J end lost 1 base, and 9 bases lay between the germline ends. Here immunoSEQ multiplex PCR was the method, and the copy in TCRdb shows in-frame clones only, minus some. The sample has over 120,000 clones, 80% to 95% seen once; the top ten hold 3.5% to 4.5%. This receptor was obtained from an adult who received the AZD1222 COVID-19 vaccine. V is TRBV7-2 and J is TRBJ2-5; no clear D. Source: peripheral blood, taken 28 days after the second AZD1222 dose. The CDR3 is CASSLAPVGQETQYF. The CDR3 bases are TGTGCCAGCAGCTTAGCACCGGTGGGCCAAGAGACCCAGTACTTC.